This T cell receptor (beta chain) was obtained from a study of T cell responses to AZD1222 COVID-19 vaccine. Regarding the study as a whole: Seropositive AZD1222 recipients at baseline numbered only 5 to 7. There were mostly white British donors and more females than males, and clonal diversity was possibly underestimated. Spike-specific TCR depth and breadth grew after two AZD1222 doses.

Clones were sequenced by immunoSEQ multiplex PCR, and TCRdb holds only the in-frame ones, with some missing. The table shows 140,000 to 150,000 clones, with roughly nine tenths occurring only once. Germline assignment: CDR1 LNHNV and CDR2 YYDKDF (reference sequence). There are 12 residues in the CDR3. The V and J ends lost 6 bases and 9 bases respectively, with 9 bases between them. As regards this clone: What it recognizes is unknown.

The TCR comes from an adult in good health. The input for sequencing was peripheral blood, taken on day 0 of AZD1222 vaccination. This chain uses TRBV15 with TRBJ1-6; D unresolved. The CDR3, as DNA: TGTGCCACCAGGGTGTTAGGTTCACCCCTCCACTTT. Protein product: CATRVLGSPLHF.